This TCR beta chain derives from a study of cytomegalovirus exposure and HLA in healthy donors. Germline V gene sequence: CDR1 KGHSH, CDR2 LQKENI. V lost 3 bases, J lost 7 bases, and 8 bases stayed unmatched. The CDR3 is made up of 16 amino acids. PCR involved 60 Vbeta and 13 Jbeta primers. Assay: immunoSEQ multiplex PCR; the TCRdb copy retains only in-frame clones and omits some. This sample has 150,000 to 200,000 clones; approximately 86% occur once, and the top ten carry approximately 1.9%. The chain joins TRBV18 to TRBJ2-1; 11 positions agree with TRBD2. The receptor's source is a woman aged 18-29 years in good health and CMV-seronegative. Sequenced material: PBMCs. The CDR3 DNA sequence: TGTGCCAGCTCACCTGATCTAGCGGGAGGAGGAAATGAGCAGTTCTTC. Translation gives CASSPDLAGGGNEQFF. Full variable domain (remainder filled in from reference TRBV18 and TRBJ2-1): NAGVMQNPRHLVRRRGQEARLRCSPMKGHSHVYWYRQLPEEGLKFMVYLQKENIIDESGMPKERFSAEFPKEGPSILRIQQVVRGDSAAYFCASSPDLAGGGNEQFFGPGTRLTVL.